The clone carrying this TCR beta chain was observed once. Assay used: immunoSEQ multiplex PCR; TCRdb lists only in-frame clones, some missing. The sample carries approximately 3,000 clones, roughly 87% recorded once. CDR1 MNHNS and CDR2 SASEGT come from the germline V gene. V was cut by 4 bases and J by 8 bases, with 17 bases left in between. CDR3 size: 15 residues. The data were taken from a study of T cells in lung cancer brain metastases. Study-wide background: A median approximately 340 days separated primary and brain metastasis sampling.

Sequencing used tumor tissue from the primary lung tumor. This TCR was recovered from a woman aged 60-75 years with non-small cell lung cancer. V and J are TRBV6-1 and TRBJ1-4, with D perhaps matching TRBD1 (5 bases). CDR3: CASSARGQRFEKLFF. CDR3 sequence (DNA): TGTGCCAGCAGTGCCCGGGGCCAGAGGTTCGAAAAACTGTTTTTT.